The clone carrying this T cell receptor (beta chain) has ten or more counts. What it binds is not known. Then a second PCR, running about 7 to 11 cycles, was carried out with a sample-barcoded 5' primer and a J-beta primer mix. TCRdb re-analysed the 5' RACE reads in MiXCR, keeping a single row per CDR3 protein. The data show approximately 800,000 distinct CDR3 sequences, less than 60% seen once. The CDR3 extends over 18 amino acids. Trimming cost V 6 bases and J 5 bases; bases outside gene matches: 17. This sample was included in a study of blood T cells in healthy people across ages. The study, taken as a whole, reports: Among long-lived donors, naive CD4+ cells were more numerous and diversity higher than in aged donors. Naive T cell percentage showed a strong correlation with the diversity of TCR beta.

V usage is TRBV12-3 or TRBV12-4 and J usage is TRBJ2-1; 9 bases map to TRBD1. This sequence originates from a man older than 75 in good health. Sequencing was done on a sample of blood. The chain's CDR3 is CASRAGTGPASGDNEQFF. CDR3 DNA sequence: TGTGCCAGCAGAGCCGGGACAGGGCCGGCTAGCGGAGACAATGAGCAGTTCTTC.